Listed below are T cell receptor beta chains from one sample, sequenced in a study of Tregs in tolerant kidney transplant recipients. Clones were read by immunoSEQ multiplex PCR, and TCRdb kept only the in-frame ones, dropping some. This sample has about 56,000 clones; 65% to 85% occur once, and the top ten carry about 5%. The sequenced material came from CD4+ T cells from blood. The receptors shown here come from a human donor in good health. CDR3s include the opening cysteine and the closing phenylalanine or tryptophan. Each record gives: CDR3 length, J gene, clone size, D gene, V gene, CDR3 DNA, CDR3 protein. D genes are given only for firm matches. A clone size is listed for some rows: how often the clone was seen (once, few, many), or a class if it is expanded.

cdr3_length: 15
j_call: TRBJ2-3
clone_size: -
d_call: -
v_call: TRBV18
cdr3_nt: TGTGCCAGCGCACTGAGTAACGAACAAGGAGATACGCAGTATTTT
cdr3_aa: CASALSNEQGDTQYF

cdr3_length: 15
j_call: TRBJ1-4
clone_size: few
d_call: -
v_call: TRBV4-1
cdr3_nt: TGCGCCAGCAGCCAAGTCTGGACAACTAATGAAAAACTGTTTTTT
cdr3_aa: CASSQVWTTNEKLFF

cdr3_length: 17
j_call: TRBJ2-5
clone_size: -
d_call: TRBD2
v_call: TRBV6-1
cdr3_nt: TGTGCCAGCAGTGAAAGGAGAAGCGGGGGAATGAGCGAGACCCAGTACTTC
cdr3_aa: CASSERRSGGMSETQYF

cdr3_length: 16
j_call: TRBJ2-7
clone_size: -
d_call: TRBD2
v_call: TRBV7-2
cdr3_nt: TGTGCCAGCAGCTTACGGGGGGGCCGCTCTACCTACGAGCAGTACTTC
cdr3_aa: CASSLRGGRSTYEQYF

cdr3_length: 19
j_call: TRBJ2-5
clone_size: -
d_call: -
v_call: TRBV6-1
cdr3_nt: TGTGCCAGCAGTGGATTCCCCTCCAGCGGCCGCCCCCTTCAAGAGACCCAGTACTTC
cdr3_aa: CASSGFPSSGRPLQETQYF

cdr3_length: 14
j_call: TRBJ2-7
clone_size: -
d_call: -
v_call: TRBV7-9
cdr3_nt: TGTGCCAGCAGCCCCTCGACTAGTGTCCCCGAGCAGTACTTC
cdr3_aa: CASSPSTSVPEQYF

cdr3_length: 15
j_call: TRBJ2-3
clone_size: -
d_call: -
v_call: TRBV9
cdr3_nt: TGTGCCAGCAGCGTAGATCAAGTCTCCACAGATACGCAGTATTTT
cdr3_aa: CASSVDQVSTDTQYF

cdr3_length: 11
j_call: TRBJ1-1
clone_size: few
d_call: -
v_call: TRBV9
cdr3_nt: TGTGCCAGCCCGGCAAAGGCCGAAGCTTTCTTT
cdr3_aa: CASPAKAEAFF

cdr3_length: 15
j_call: TRBJ2-7
clone_size: -
d_call: -
v_call: TRBV6-5
cdr3_nt: TGTGCCAGCAAGCGGACAGCGGAAGGCTCCTACGAGCAGTACTTC
cdr3_aa: CASKRTAEGSYEQYF

cdr3_length: 14
j_call: TRBJ2-7
clone_size: -
d_call: -
v_call: TRBV6-1
cdr3_nt: TGTGCCAGCAGTGCTGGGCAAGTAGTCCGCGAGCAGTACTTC
cdr3_aa: CASSAGQVVREQYF

cdr3_length: 14
j_call: TRBJ2-7
clone_size: once
d_call: -
v_call: TRBV5-4
cdr3_nt: TGTGCCAGCAGCGAGGGGAACCGTCCTTACGAGCAGTACTTC
cdr3_aa: CASSEGNRPYEQYF

cdr3_length: 15
j_call: TRBJ1-6
clone_size: -
d_call: TRBD1
v_call: TRBV19
cdr3_nt: TGTGCCAGTACCCTCGGCAAGACAGGGGGTTCACCCCTCCACTTT
cdr3_aa: CASTLGKTGGSPLHF

cdr3_length: 16
j_call: TRBJ2-3
clone_size: -
d_call: TRBD2
v_call: TRBV5-1
cdr3_nt: TGCGCCAGCAGCTTCGGTAGCGGGGCAGACCTTGATACGCAGTATTTT
cdr3_aa: CASSFGSGADLDTQYF

cdr3_length: 15
j_call: TRBJ1-3
clone_size: -
d_call: -
v_call: TRBV7-2
cdr3_nt: TGTGCCAGCAGCTTAGCAGGAGTCTCTGGAAACACCATATATTTT
cdr3_aa: CASSLAGVSGNTIYF

cdr3_length: 15
j_call: TRBJ2-4
clone_size: -
d_call: -
v_call: TRBV6-5
cdr3_nt: TGTGCCAGCAGTGCGAACCCCCAACCCGGGCACATTCAGTACTTC
cdr3_aa: CASSANPQPGHIQYF

cdr3_length: 11
j_call: TRBJ2-2
clone_size: -
d_call: -
v_call: TRBV29-1
cdr3_nt: TGCAGCGCGCAGATAACCGGGGAGCTGTTTTTT
cdr3_aa: CSAQITGELFF

cdr3_length: 15
j_call: TRBJ2-7
clone_size: -
d_call: -
v_call: TRBV7-2
cdr3_nt: TGTGCCAGCAGCCTAGGGGGATTTAGCTCCTACGAGCAGTACTTC
cdr3_aa: CASSLGGFSSYEQYF

cdr3_length: 15
j_call: TRBJ1-2
clone_size: -
d_call: TRBD1
v_call: TRBV6-5
cdr3_nt: TGTGCCAGCCACCAGGGGGGACCAAAGAATTATGGCTACACCTTC
cdr3_aa: CASHQGGPKNYGYTF

cdr3_length: 16
j_call: TRBJ2-1
clone_size: -
d_call: -
v_call: TRBV6-1
cdr3_nt: TGTGCCAGCAGTGAACAGCCACGCTCAATTCCCAATGAGCAGTTCTTC
cdr3_aa: CASSEQPRSIPNEQFF

cdr3_length: 14
j_call: TRBJ1-1
clone_size: -
d_call: -
v_call: TRBV29-1
cdr3_nt: TGCAGCGTTGCGGTGAAACAGGCTCCTAAGGGAGCTTTCTTT
cdr3_aa: CSVAVKQAPKGAFF

cdr3_length: 12
j_call: TRBJ1-2
clone_size: -
d_call: -
v_call: TRBV19
cdr3_nt: TGTGCCAGTACCTTAGGGGACTATGGCTACACCTTC
cdr3_aa: CASTLGDYGYTF

cdr3_length: 18
j_call: TRBJ2-6
clone_size: few
d_call: TRBD2
v_call: TRBV5-6
cdr3_nt: TGTGCCAGCAGCTTGACTAGCGGGAGATTCTCTGGGGCCAACGTCCTGACTTTC
cdr3_aa: CASSLTSGRFSGANVLTF

cdr3_length: 15
j_call: TRBJ2-3
clone_size: -
d_call: -
v_call: TRBV6-6
cdr3_nt: TGTGCCAGCAGCCGCACAGGACTCAGCACAGATACGCAGTATTTT
cdr3_aa: CASSRTGLSTDTQYF

cdr3_length: 15
j_call: TRBJ2-7
clone_size: -
d_call: -
v_call: TRBV11-3
cdr3_nt: TGTGCCAGCAGCTTAGGCTGGGATGCAGGATACGAGCAGTACTTC
cdr3_aa: CASSLGWDAGYEQYF

cdr3_length: 10
j_call: TRBJ2-1
clone_size: -
d_call: TRBD2
v_call: TRBV25-1
cdr3_nt: TGTGCCAGCGGGAGGGATGAGCAGTTCTTC
cdr3_aa: CASGRDEQFF

cdr3_length: 17
j_call: TRBJ1-1
clone_size: medium-sized
d_call: -
v_call: TRBV19
cdr3_nt: TGTGCCAGTAGTATAGGAGGGGCCGCCTCCTTAAGAACTGAAGCTTTCTTT
cdr3_aa: CASSIGGAASLRTEAFF

cdr3_length: 14
j_call: TRBJ1-2
clone_size: few
d_call: TRBD1
v_call: TRBV5-6
cdr3_nt: TGTGCCAGCAGGTTGGGACAGGCGGCTAAAGGCTACACCTTC
cdr3_aa: CASRLGQAAKGYTF

cdr3_length: 15
j_call: TRBJ1-1
clone_size: few
d_call: -
v_call: TRBV5-1
cdr3_nt: TGCGCCAGCAGCTTAGGGACAATTGGGAACACTGAAGCTTTCTTT
cdr3_aa: CASSLGTIGNTEAFF

cdr3_length: 16
j_call: TRBJ1-1
clone_size: -
d_call: -
v_call: TRBV6-6
cdr3_nt: TGTGCCAGCAGTCCCTCGCCCCAGGGTCTGATCGCTGAAGCTTTCTTT
cdr3_aa: CASSPSPQGLIAEAFF

cdr3_length: 13
j_call: TRBJ2-3
clone_size: -
d_call: -
v_call: TRBV7-2
cdr3_nt: TGTGCCAGCAGCTACAGGGCAGCAGATACGCAGTATTTT
cdr3_aa: CASSYRAADTQYF

cdr3_length: 14
j_call: TRBJ2-1
clone_size: -
d_call: -
v_call: TRBV6-4
cdr3_nt: TGTGCCAGCAGTGCCCTGCAGGGAGGCAATGAGCAGTTCTTC
cdr3_aa: CASSALQGGNEQFF

cdr3_length: 16
j_call: TRBJ2-3
clone_size: -
d_call: TRBD2
v_call: TRBV7-3
cdr3_nt: TGTGCCAGCAGCGTACCGGGACTAGCGGGAAAGGATACGCAGTATTTT
cdr3_aa: CASSVPGLAGKDTQYF

cdr3_length: 17
j_call: TRBJ2-1
clone_size: -
d_call: TRBD1
v_call: TRBV4-1
cdr3_nt: TGCGCCAGCAGCCAGATGACTCGACAGGGATTGGTCAATGAGCAGTTCTTC
cdr3_aa: CASSQMTRQGLVNEQFF

cdr3_length: 15
j_call: TRBJ1-2
clone_size: -
d_call: -
v_call: TRBV9
cdr3_nt: TGTGCCAGCAGCGTAGGGGGCAGCTCTAACTATGGCTACACCTTC
cdr3_aa: CASSVGGSSNYGYTF

cdr3_length: 14
j_call: TRBJ2-5
clone_size: many
d_call: -
v_call: TRBV7-3
cdr3_nt: TGTGCCAGCAGCTTAACACCGTCTATAGAGACCCAGTACTTC
cdr3_aa: CASSLTPSIETQYF